Listed here is a single TCR beta chain. This CDR3 comprises 16 residues. Germline CDR1 SGHDT, CDR2 YYEEEE. V was shortened by 6 bases and J by 2 bases, with 18 bases between the two germline ends. This specimen belongs to a study of OX40 agonist ivuxolimab in advanced cancers. In the study overall: Ivuxolimab, an antibody that agonizes OX40 (CD134), was administered to the patients. Every patient in dose escalation had hepatocellular carcinoma, melanoma, renal cell or head and neck cancer.

This table comes from immunoSEQ multiplex PCR, and its TCRdb copy is limited to in-frame clones, with some not included. In the table there are tens of thousands of clones, roughly 80% of which are singletons. Source: CD4+ or CD8+ T cells sorted from blood, taken in a trial of the OX40 agonist ivuxolimab. The sequence derives from an adult with an advanced solid tumor such as melanoma, head and neck, liver or kidney cancer. The chain joins TRBV5-6 to TRBJ2-1, with a tentative D call TRBD2 (5 bases). CDR3 in amino acids: CASTGDRQEAYNEQFF. The CDR3 DNA sequence: TGTGCCAGCACCGGGGATCGGCAGGAGGCCTACAATGAGCAGTTCTTC.